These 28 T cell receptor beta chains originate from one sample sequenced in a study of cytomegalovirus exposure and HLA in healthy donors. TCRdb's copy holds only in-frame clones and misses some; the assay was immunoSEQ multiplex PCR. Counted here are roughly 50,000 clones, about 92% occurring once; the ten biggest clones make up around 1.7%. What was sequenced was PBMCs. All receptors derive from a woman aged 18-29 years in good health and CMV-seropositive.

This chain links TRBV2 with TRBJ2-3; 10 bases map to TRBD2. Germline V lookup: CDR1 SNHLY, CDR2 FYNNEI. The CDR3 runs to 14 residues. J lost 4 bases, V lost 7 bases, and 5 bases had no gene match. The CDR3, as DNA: TGTGCCAGCACGTCTAGCGGGGGTTCAGATACGCAGTATTTT. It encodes CASTSSGGSDTQYF.

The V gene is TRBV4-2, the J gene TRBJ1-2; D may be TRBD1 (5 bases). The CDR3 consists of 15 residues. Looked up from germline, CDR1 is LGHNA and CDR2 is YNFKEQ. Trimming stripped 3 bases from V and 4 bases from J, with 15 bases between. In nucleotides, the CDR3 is TGTGCCAGCAGCCATTTGGGGCCCGACGGCTATGGCTACACCTTC. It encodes CASSHLGPDGYGYTF.

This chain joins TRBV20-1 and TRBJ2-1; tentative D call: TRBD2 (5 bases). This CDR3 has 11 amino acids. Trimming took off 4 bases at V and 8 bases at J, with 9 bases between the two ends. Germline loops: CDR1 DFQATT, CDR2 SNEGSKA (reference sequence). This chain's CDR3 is CSAMRADEQFF. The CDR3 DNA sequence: TGCAGTGCTATGCGGGCAGATGAGCAGTTCTTC.

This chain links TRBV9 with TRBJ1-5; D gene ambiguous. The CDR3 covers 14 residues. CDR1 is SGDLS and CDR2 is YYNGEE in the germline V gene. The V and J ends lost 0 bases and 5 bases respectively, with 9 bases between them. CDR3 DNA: TGTGCCAGCAGCGTAGGGAGTCTAGATCAGCCCCAGCATTTT. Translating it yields CASSVGSLDQPQHF.

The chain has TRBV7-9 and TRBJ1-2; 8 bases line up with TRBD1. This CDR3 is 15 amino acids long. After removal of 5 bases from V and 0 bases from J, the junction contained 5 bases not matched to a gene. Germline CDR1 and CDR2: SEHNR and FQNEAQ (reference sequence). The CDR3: CASSRQGTANYGYTF. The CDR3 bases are TGTGCCAGCAGCCGACAGGGGACGGCTAACTATGGCTACACCTTC.

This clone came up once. The CDR3 spells CASSLDLGASGYTF. The CDR3 DNA is TGTGCCAGCAGCCTAGACCTGGGGGCGAGTGGCTACACCTTC. The V and J genes are TRBV14 and TRBJ1-2; D may be TRBD1 (6 bases). The length of the CDR3 is 14 residues. The V end was cut by 4 bases, the J end by 7 bases, with 16 bases between. Germline CDR1 is SGHDN and CDR2 is FVKESK.

Here the CDR3 DNA reads TGTGCCAGCAGCTTAATGAAGGGGGCCTACGAGCAGTACTTC. This encodes CASSLMKGAYEQYF. V is TRBV7-2 and J is TRBJ2-7; D is perhaps TRBD1 (6 bases). Trimming removed 2 bases at V and 2 bases at J, with 10 bases between. CDR1 is SGHTA, CDR2 FQGNSA, per germline. The CDR3 runs 14 residues.

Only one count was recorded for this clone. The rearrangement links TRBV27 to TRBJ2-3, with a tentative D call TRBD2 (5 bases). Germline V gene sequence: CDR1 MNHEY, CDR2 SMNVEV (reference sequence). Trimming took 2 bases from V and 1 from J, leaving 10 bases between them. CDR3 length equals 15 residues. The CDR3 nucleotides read TGTGCCAGCAGTTTACTTAGTAGCGGCACAGATACGCAGTATTTT. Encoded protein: CASSLLSSGTDTQYF.

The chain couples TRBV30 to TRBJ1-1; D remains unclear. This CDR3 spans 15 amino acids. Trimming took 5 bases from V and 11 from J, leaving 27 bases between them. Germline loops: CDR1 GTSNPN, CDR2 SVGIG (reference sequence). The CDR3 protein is CAWAGFVGTLTGAFF. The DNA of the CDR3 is TGTGCCTGGGCTGGCTTCGTTGGTACTCTAACGGGTGCTTTCTTT.

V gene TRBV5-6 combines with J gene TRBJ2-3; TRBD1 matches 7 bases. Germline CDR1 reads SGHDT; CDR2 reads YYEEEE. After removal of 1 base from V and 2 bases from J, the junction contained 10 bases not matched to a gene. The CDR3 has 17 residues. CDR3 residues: CASSLITGQTYTDTQYF. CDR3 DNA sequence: TGTGCCAGCAGCTTGATAACGGGACAGACGTACACAGATACGCAGTATTTT.

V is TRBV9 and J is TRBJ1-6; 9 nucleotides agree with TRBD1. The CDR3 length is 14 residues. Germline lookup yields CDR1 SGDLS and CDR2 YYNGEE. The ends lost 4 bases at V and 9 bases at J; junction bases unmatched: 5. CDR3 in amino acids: CASSLGQGSSPLHF. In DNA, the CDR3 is TGTGCCAGCAGCCTGGGACAGGGCAGTTCACCCCTCCACTTT. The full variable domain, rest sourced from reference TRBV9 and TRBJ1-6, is DSGVTQTPKHLITATGQRVTLRCSPRSGDLSVYWYQQSLDQGLQFLIQYYNGEERAKGNILERFSAQQFPDLHSELNLSSLELGDSALYFCASSLGQGSSPLHFGNGTRLTVT.

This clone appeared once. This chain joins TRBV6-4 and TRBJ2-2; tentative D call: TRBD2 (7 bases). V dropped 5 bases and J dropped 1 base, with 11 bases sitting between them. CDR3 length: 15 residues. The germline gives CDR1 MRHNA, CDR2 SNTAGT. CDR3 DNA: TGTGCCAGCAGTAGGGGGGGCCTGAACACCGGGGAGCTGTTTTTT. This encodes CASSRGGLNTGELFF.

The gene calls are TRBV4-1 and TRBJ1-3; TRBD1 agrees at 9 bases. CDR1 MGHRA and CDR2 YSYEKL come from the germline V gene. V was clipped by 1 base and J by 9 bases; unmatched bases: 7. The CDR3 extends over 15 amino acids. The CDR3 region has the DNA TGCGCCAGCAGCCAAGTGGGACAGGGAGAAGGCACCATATATTTT. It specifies CASSQVGQGEGTIYF.

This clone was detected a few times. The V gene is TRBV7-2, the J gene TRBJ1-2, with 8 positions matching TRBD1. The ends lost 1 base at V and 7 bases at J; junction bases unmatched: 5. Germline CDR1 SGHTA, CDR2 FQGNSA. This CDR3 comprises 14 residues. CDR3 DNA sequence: TGTGCCAGCAGCTTAGGTTGGACAGGGTTTGGCTACACCTTC. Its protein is CASSLGWTGFGYTF.

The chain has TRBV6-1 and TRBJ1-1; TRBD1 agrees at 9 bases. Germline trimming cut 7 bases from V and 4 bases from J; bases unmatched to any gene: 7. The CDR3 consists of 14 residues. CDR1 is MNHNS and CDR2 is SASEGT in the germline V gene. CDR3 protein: CASMPGQGGTEAFF. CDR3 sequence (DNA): TGTGCCAGCATGCCGGGACAGGGAGGCACTGAAGCTTTCTTT.

CDR3 region: CASRIRGENYEQYF. CDR3 DNA sequence: TGTGCCAGCAGAATTAGGGGTGAGAACTACGAGCAGTACTTC. This chain links TRBV5-6 with TRBJ2-7; a possible D gene is TRBD1 (5 bases). The CDR3 consists of 14 residues. Looked up from germline, CDR1 is SGHDT and CDR2 is YYEEEE. V lost 5 bases, J lost 3 bases, and 15 bases lay in between.

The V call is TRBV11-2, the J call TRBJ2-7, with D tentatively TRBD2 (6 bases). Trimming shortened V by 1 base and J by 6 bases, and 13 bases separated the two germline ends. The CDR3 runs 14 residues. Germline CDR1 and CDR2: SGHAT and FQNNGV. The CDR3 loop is CASSLARGWGEQYF. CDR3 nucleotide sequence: TGTGCCAGCAGCTTAGCCCGGGGGTGGGGCGAGCAGTACTTC.

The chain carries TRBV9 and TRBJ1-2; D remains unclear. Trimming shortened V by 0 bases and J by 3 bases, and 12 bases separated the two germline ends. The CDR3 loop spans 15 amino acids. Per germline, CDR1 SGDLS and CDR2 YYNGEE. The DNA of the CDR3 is TGTGCCAGCAGCGTAGTAGGATCGGCGGACTATGGCTACACCTTC. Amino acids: CASSVVGSADYGYTF.

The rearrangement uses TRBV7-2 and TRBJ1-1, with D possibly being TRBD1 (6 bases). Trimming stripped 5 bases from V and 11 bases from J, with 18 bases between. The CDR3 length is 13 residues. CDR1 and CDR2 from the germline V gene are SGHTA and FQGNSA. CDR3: CASSPLLNREAFF. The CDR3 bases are TGTGCCAGCAGCCCGCTCCTGAACAGGGAGGCTTTCTTT.

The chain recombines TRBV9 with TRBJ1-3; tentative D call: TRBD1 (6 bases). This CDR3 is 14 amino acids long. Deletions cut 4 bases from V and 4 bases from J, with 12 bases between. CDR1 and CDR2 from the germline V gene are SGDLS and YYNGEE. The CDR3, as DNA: TGTGCCAGCAGCCCCCGGGACATAGGAAACACCATATATTTT. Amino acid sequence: CASSPRDIGNTIYF.

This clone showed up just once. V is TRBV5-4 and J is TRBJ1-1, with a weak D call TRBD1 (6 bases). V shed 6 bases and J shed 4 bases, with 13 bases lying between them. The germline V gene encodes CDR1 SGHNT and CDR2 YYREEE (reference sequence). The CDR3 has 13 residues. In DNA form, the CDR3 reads TGTGCCAGCATCGGCCTACAGGGCACTGAAGCTTTCTTT. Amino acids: CASIGLQGTEAFF.

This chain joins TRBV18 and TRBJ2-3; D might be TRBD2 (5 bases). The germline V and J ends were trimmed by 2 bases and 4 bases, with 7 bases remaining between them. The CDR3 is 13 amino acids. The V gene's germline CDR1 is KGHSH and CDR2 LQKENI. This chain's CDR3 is CASSPMGADTQYF. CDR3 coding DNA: TGTGCCAGCTCACCAATGGGAGCAGATACGCAGTATTTT.

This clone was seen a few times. In nucleotides, the CDR3 is TGTGCCAGCAGCCCCAGACAGGCGAAGAGTGGCTACACCTTC. Encoded protein: CASSPRQAKSGYTF. The chain recombines TRBV7-9 with TRBJ1-2, with D possibly matching TRBD1 (6 bases). V was pared by 5 bases and J by 7 bases, with 17 bases between. The V gene's germline CDR1 is SEHNR and CDR2 FQNEAQ (reference sequence). There are 14 residues in the CDR3.

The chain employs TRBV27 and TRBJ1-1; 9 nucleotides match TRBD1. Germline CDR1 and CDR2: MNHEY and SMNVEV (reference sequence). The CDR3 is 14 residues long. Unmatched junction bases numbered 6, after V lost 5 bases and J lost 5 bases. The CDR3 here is CASSTQGALTEAFF. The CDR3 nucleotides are TGTGCCAGCAGTACACAGGGGGCGCTGACTGAAGCTTTCTTT.

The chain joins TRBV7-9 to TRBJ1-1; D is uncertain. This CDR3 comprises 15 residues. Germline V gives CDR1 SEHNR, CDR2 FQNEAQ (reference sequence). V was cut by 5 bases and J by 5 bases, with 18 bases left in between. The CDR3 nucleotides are TGTGCCAGCAGCCACCCCGAGTCCCCGGGAACTGAAGCTTTCTTT. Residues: CASSHPESPGTEAFF.

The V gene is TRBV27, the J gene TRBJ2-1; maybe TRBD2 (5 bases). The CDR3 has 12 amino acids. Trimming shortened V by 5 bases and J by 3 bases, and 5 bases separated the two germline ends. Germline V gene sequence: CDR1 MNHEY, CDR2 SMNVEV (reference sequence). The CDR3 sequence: CASSGLYNEQFF. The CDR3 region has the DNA TGTGCCAGCAGTGGACTCTACAATGAGCAGTTCTTC.

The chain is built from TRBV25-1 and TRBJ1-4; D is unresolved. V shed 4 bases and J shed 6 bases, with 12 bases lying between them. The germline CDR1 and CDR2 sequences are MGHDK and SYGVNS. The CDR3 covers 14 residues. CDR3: CASSVGRRDEKLFF. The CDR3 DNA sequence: TGTGCCAGCAGTGTGGGGAGGAGGGATGAAAAACTGTTTTTT.

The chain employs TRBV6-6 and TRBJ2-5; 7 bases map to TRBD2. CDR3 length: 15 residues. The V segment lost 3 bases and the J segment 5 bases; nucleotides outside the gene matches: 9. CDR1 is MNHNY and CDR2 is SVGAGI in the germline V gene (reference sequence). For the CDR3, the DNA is TGTGCCAGCAGTTATAATCCAGCGGGATTTGAGACCCAGTACTTC. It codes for CASSYNPAGFETQYF.